These 10 T cell receptor beta chains were sequenced from one sample in a study of beta chain features in type 1 diabetes. Sequencing targeted expressed TCRB transcripts, as all isolated RNA had been reverse transcribed. The table came from immunoSEQ multiplex PCR; TCRdb's copy has only in-frame clones and leaves some out. The sample has 300,000 to 350,000 clones; less than 9.5% are singletons. Specimen: central memory CD4+ T cells from blood. The receptors derive from a woman under 30 in good health.

In its sample, this clone was seen a few times. The rearrangement uses TRBV7-9 and TRBJ1-2, with 12 bases that match TRBD1. The CDR3 totals 15 residues. V shed 3 bases and J 3 bases; nucleotides not matched to a gene: 2. Per germline, CDR1 SEHNR and CDR2 FQNEAQ (reference sequence). The CDR3 coding sequence is TGTGCCAGCAGCTTGGGGACAGGGGGCGACTATGGCTACACCTTC. The encoded protein is CASSLGTGGDYGYTF. Full variable domain (remainder filled in from reference TRBV7-9 and TRBJ1-2): DTGVSQNPRHKITKRGQNVTFRCDPISEHNRLYWYRQTLGQGPEFLTYFQNEAQLEKSRLLSDRFSAERPKGSFSTLEIQRTEQGDSAMYLCASSLGTGGDYGYTFGSGTRLTVV.

This clone was picked up a small number of times. The chain carries TRBV15 and TRBJ2-5, with D possibly being TRBD2 (5 bases). The CDR3 runs 13 residues. Germline lookup yields CDR1 LNHNV and CDR2 YYDKDF (reference sequence). The germline V and J ends were trimmed by 5 bases and 1 base, with 8 bases remaining between them. The CDR3 DNA reads as TGTGCCACCAGCGGACGGGGCCAAGAGACCCAGTACTTC. It encodes CATSGRGQETQYF.

This clone was observed at least ten times. The chain links TRBV7-2 to TRBJ2-1; D call uncertain. V shed 2 bases and J shed 5 bases, with 7 bases lying between them. CDR3 size: 13 residues. The germline V gene has CDR1 SGHTA and CDR2 FQGNSA. As DNA, the CDR3 is TGTGCCAGCAGCTTACAGTTCGACAATGAGCAGTTCTTC. Protein: CASSLQFDNEQFF.

The chain combines TRBV10-3 with TRBJ1-2; D unresolved. The CDR3 has 13 residues. CDR1 ENHRY and CDR2 SYGVKD come from the germline V gene. The V and J ends lost 0 bases and 3 bases respectively, with 5 bases between them. The CDR3 protein is CAISESRDYGYTF. The CDR3 DNA sequence: TGTGCCATCAGTGAGTCTCGGGACTATGGCTACACCTTC.

The J gene is TRBJ1-5, the V gene TRBV28; D is ambiguous. Germline V CDR1 and CDR2: MDHEN, SYDVKM. This CDR3 is built from 11 residues. V was pared by 4 bases and J by 8 bases, with 6 bases between. The CDR3: CASSSQKPQHF. CDR3 DNA: TGTGCCAGCAGTTCACAAAAGCCCCAGCATTTT. The whole variable domain, remainder taken from reference TRBV28 and TRBJ1-5, is DVKVTQSSRYLVKRTGEKVFLECVQDMDHENMFWYRQDPGLGLRLIYFSYDVKMKEKGDIPEGYSVSREKKERFSLILESASTNQTSMYLCASSSQKPQHFGDGTRLSIL.

This clone has just one count. The CDR3 loop reads CASSPGWAGANVLTF. The CDR3 DNA reads TGTGCCAGCAGCCCAGGGTGGGCTGGGGCCAACGTCCTGACTTTC. The chain has TRBV27 and TRBJ2-6, with a possible D match to TRBD1 (5 bases). CDR3 size: 15 residues. V lost 6 bases and J 2 bases, leaving 11 bases between the germline ends. In germline, CDR1 is MNHEY, CDR2 SMNVEV (reference sequence).

The V call is TRBV11-2, the J call TRBJ2-5; TRBD1 aligns across 8 bases. J lost 5 bases, V lost 1 base, and 12 bases had no gene match. Germline V CDR1 and CDR2: SGHAT, FQNNGV. This CDR3 has 17 residues. The CDR3 protein is CASSLGRLAGGLETQYF. The CDR3 coding sequence is TGTGCCAGCAGCTTAGGCCGTTTGGCAGGGGGCCTTGAGACCCAGTACTTC.

This clone turned up a few times. The J gene is TRBJ2-3, the V gene TRBV10-3, with TRBD2 matching 10 bases. Losses at the gene ends were 4 bases for V and 2 bases for J; bases not matched to a gene: 9. CDR3 length: 17 residues. Looked up from germline, CDR1 is ENHRY and CDR2 is SYGVKD. CDR3 nucleotides: TGTGCCATCAGTGGTCCCCCGGGACTAGCGATCACAGATACGCAGTATTTT. Residues: CAISGPPGLAITDTQYF.

The genes are TRBV6-5 and TRBJ1-2; a weak D match, TRBD1 (5 bases). The germline V gene has CDR1 MNHEY and CDR2 SVGAGI. CDR3 length: 13 amino acids. The V gene lost 11 bases and the J gene lost 2 bases, with 15 bases spanning the gap. The CDR3 DNA sequence: TGTGCCTGTCAACAAGACAGCAACTATGGCTACACCTTC. Translation: CACQQDSNYGYTF.

The genes are TRBV28 and TRBJ2-3; tentative D call: TRBD1 (6 bases). The germline V gene encodes CDR1 MDHEN and CDR2 SYDVKM. The CDR3 runs to 12 residues. Trimming stripped 8 bases from V and 4 bases from J, with 10 bases between. The CDR3 protein is CASGEGADTQYF. The DNA for the CDR3 is TGTGCCAGCGGAGAGGGGGCAGATACGCAGTATTTT.